The rows below give T cell receptor beta chains drawn from one sample of a study of graft-versus-host responses after intestinal transplantation. Assay used: immunoSEQ multiplex PCR; TCRdb lists only in-frame clones, some missing. The sample shows around 93,000 clones, 80% to 95% of them seen only once. These receptors have no identified antigens. The sample was unstimulated CD8+ T cells sorted from spleen or lymph node cells, taken before intestinal transplant. The receptors come from a human donor who received an intestinal transplant. CDR3s include the opening cysteine and the closing phenylalanine or tryptophan. The D gene is left open where the match is weak. Clone size appears in some rows only: once, few, many, or a class for an expanded clone.

cdr3_aa | cdr3_nt | d_call | j_call | clone_size | v_call
CASSQEAGGLYNEQFF | TGCGCCAGCAGCCAAGAAGCGGGGGGGTTGTACAATGAGCAGTTCTTC | TRBD2 | TRBJ2-1 | - | TRBV4-1
CASSTGLGYGYTF | TGTGCCAGCAGCACAGGGTTAGGCTATGGCTACACCTTC | - | TRBJ1-2 | - | TRBV21-1
CATSDLTNEKLFF | TGTGCCACCTCGGATCTCACTAATGAAAAACTGTTTTTT | - | TRBJ1-4 | few | TRBV2
CASSIEALGNQPQHF | TGTGCCAGTAGTATTGAGGCCTTAGGCAATCAGCCCCAGCATTTT | - | TRBJ1-5 | - | TRBV19
CASSVSAGPCEQYF | TGTGCCAGCAGCGTATCAGCGGGACCCTGCGAGCAGTACTTC | TRBD2 | TRBJ2-7 | - | TRBV9
CASSPLTGAPANYGYTF | TGTGCCAGCAGCCCCCTGACAGGGGCCCCAGCTAACTATGGCTACACCTTC | TRBD1 | TRBJ1-2 | - | TRBV9
CASSPWLNRGFDEQYF | TGCGCCAGCAGCCCCTGGTTGAACAGGGGATTTGACGAGCAGTACTTC | TRBD1 | TRBJ2-7 | - | TRBV4-1
CSVEDEHYEQYF | TGCAGCGTTGAAGACGAACACTACGAGCAGTACTTC | - | TRBJ2-7 | - | TRBV29-1
CASSEGAYGYTF | TGTGCCAGCAGTGAAGGGGCCTATGGCTACACCTTC | - | TRBJ1-2 | - | TRBV6-1
CASSREGLGGDTQYF | TGTGCCAGCAGCCGGGAGGGACTAGGGGGCGATACGCAGTATTTT | - | TRBJ2-3 | once | TRBV4-2
CASSSYRDFMDDYTF | TGTGCCAGCAGTTCGTACAGGGATTTTATGGATGACTACACCTTC | - | TRBJ1-2 | once | TRBV28
CASSVRPGVLAYEQYF | TGCGCCAGCAGCGTTCGTCCTGGGGTCTTGGCTTACGAGCAGTACTTC | - | TRBJ2-7 | once | TRBV4-1
CASSEWVGLAGVDTQYF | TGTGCCAGCAGTGAATGGGTGGGACTAGCGGGAGTAGATACGCAGTATTTT | TRBD2 | TRBJ2-3 | - | TRBV6-1
CASSLETSGGPLYGYF | TGCGCCAGCAGCCTTGAGACTAGCGGGGGCCCCCTTTATGGGTATTTT | TRBD2 | TRBJ2-3 | - | TRBV4-1
CASSFTGYEQYF | TGTGCCAGCAGCTTTACAGGGTACGAGCAGTACTTC | - | TRBJ2-7 | - | TRBV7-6
CASRVAGGPAADTGELFF | TGTGCCAGCAGAGTAGCGGGAGGACCCGCCGCCGACACCGGGGAGCTGTTTTTT | TRBD2 | TRBJ2-2 | - | TRBV2